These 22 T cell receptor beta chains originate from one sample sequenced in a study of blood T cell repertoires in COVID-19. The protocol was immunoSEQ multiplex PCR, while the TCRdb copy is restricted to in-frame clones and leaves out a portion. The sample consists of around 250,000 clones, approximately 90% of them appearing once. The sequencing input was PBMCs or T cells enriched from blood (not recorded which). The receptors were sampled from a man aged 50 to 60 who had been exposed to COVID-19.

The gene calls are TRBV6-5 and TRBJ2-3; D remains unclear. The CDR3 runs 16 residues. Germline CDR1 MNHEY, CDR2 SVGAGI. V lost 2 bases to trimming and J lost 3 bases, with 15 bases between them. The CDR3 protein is CASSYGKRLGTDTQYF. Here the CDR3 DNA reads TGTGCCAGCAGTTACGGCAAGCGCCTCGGGACAGATACGCAGTATTTT.

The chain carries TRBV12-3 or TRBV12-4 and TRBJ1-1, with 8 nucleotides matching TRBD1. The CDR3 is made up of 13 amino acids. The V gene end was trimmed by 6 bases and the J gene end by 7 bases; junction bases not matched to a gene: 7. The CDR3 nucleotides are TGTGCCAGCAGGCTAGGGACAGGTCTTGAAGCTTTCTTT. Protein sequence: CASRLGTGLEAFF.

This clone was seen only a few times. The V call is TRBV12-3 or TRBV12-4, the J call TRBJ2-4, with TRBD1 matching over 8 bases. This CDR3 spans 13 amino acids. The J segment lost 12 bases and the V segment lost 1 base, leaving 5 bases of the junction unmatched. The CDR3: CASSLGQGADQYF. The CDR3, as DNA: TGTGCCAGCAGTTTAGGGCAGGGGGCTGATCAGTACTTC.

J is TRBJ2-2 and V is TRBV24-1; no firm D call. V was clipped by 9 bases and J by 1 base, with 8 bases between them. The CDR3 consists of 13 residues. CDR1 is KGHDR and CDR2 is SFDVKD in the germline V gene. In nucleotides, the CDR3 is TGTGCCACCTCCGACAAGAACACCGGGGAGCTGTTTTTT. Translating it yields CATSDKNTGELFF.

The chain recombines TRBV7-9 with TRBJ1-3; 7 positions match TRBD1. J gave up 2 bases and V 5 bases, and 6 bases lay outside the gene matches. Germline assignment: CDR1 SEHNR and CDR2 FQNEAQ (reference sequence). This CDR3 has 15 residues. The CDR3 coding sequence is TGTGCCAGCAGCAACACCGGACAGGCTGGAAACACCATATATTTT. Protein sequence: CASSNTGQAGNTIYF.

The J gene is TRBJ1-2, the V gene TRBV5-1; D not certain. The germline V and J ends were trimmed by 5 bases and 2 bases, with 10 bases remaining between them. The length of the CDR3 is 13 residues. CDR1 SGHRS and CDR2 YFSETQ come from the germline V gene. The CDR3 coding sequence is TGCGCCAGCAGTCTTGGGGAGAACTATGGCTACACCTTC. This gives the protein CASSLGENYGYTF.

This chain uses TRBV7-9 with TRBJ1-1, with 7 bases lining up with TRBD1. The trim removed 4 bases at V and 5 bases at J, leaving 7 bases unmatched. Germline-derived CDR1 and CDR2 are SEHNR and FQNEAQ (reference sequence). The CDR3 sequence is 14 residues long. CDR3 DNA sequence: TGTGCCAGCAGCTCTCAGGGGGTGATGACTGAAGCTTTCTTT. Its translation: CASSSQGVMTEAFF.

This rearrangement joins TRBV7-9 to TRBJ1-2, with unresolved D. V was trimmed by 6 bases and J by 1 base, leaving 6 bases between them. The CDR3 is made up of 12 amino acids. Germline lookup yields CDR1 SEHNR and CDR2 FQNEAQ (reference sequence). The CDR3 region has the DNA TGTGCCAGCAGGGCTAGTAACTATGGCTACACCTTC. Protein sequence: CASRASNYGYTF. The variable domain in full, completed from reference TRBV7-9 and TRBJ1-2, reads DTGVSQNPRHKITKRGQNVTFRCDPISEHNRLYWYRQTLGQGPEFLTYFQNEAQLEKSRLLSDRFSAERPKGSFSTLEIQRTEQGDSAMYLCASRASNYGYTFGSGTRLTVV.

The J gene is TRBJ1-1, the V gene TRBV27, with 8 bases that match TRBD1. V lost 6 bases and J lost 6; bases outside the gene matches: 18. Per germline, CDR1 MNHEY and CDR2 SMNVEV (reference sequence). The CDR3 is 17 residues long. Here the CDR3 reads CASRSTLRQGARAEAFF. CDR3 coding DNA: TGTGCCAGCAGATCTACTCTACGCCAGGGGGCGCGAGCTGAAGCTTTCTTT.

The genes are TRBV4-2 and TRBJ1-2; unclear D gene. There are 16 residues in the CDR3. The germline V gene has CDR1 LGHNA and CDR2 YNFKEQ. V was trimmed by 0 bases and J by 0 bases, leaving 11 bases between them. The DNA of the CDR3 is TGTGCCAGCAGCCAAGATGATCGGTTTCCTAACTATGGCTACACCTTC. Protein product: CASSQDDRFPNYGYTF.

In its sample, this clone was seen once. The CDR3 sequence: CASSSYRVITSTDTQYF. CDR3 bases: TGTGCCAGCAGTTCTTACAGGGTCATCACTAGCACAGATACGCAGTATTTT. The chain is built from TRBV27 and TRBJ2-3; perhaps TRBD1 as D (6 bases). The germline CDR1 and CDR2 sequences are MNHEY and SMNVEV (reference sequence). This CDR3 is 17 amino acids long. The V end was cut by 4 bases, the J end by 0 bases, with 17 bases between.

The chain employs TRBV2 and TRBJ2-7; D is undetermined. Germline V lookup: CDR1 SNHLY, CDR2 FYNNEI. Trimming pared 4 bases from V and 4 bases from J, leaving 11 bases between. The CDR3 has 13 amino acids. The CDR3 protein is CASSVEPLYEQYF. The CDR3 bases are TGTGCCAGCAGTGTTGAGCCTTTATACGAGCAGTACTTC. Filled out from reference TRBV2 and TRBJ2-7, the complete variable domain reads EPEVTQTPSHQVTQMGQEVILRCVPISNHLYFYWYRQILGQKVEFLVSFYNNEISEKSEIFDDQFSVERPDGSNFTLKIRSTKLEDSAMYFCASSVEPLYEQYFGPGTRLTVT.

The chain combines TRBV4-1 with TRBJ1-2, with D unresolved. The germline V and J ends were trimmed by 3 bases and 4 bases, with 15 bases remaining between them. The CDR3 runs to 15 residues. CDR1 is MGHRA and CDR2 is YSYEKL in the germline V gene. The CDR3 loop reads CASSHGGRELYGYTF. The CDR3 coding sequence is TGCGCCAGCAGCCACGGCGGGCGAGAGCTCTATGGCTACACCTTC.

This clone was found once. The CDR3: CASSLGLAVQFF. As DNA, the CDR3 is TGTGCCAGCAGCTTAGGGCTAGCGGTGCAGTTCTTC. The chain couples TRBV11-3 to TRBJ2-1, with 7 positions matching TRBD2. After removal of 1 base from V and 12 bases from J, the junction contained 3 bases not matched to a gene. The CDR3 loop spans 12 amino acids. Germline values: CDR1 SGHNT, CDR2 YENEEA.

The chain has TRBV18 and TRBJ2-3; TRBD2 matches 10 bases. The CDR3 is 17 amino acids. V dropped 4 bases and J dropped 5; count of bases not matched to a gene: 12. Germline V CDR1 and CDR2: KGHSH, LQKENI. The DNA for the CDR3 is TGTGCCAGCTCACGACCCCTTTTAGCGGGGGGTTTAGATACGCAGTATTTT. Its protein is CASSRPLLAGGLDTQYF.

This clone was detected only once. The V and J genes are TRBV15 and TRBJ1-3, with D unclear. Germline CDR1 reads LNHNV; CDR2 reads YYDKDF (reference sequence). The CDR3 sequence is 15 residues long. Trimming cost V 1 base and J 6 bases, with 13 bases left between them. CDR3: CATSRGRATENTIYF. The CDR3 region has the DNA TGTGCCACCAGCAGAGGGAGGGCGACCGAAAACACCATATATTTT.

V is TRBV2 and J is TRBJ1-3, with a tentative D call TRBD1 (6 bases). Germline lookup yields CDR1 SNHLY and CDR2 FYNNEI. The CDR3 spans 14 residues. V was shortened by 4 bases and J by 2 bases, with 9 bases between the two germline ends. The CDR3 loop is CASSGQGTGNTIYF. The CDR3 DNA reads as TGTGCCAGCAGTGGCCAGGGGACTGGAAACACCATATATTTT. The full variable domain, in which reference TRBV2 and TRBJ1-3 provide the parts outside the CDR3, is EPEVTQTPSHQVTQMGQEVILRCVPISNHLYFYWYRQILGQKVEFLVSFYNNEISEKSEIFDDQFSVERPDGSNFTLKIRSTKLEDSAMYFCASSGQGTGNTIYFGEGSWLTVV.

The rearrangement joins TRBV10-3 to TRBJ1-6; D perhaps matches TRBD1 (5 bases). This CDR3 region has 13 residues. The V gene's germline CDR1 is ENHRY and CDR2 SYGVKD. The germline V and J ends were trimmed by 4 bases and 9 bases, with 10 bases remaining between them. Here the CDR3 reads CAISGQGGSPLHF. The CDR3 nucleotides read TGTGCCATCAGTGGGCAGGGAGGTTCACCCCTCCACTTT.

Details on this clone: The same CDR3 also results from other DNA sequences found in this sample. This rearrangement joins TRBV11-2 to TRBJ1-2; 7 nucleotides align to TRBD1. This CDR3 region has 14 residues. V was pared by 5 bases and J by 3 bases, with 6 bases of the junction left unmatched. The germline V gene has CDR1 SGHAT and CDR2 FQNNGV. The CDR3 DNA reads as TGTGCCAGCAGCCGGGGACAGCGGGACTATGGCTACACCTTC. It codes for CASSRGQRDYGYTF.

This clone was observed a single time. The CDR3 loop reads CASSKGTVSYNEQFF. The CDR3, as DNA: TGTGCCAGTAGTAAGGGGACAGTCTCCTACAATGAGCAGTTCTTC. The V gene is TRBV19, the J gene TRBJ2-1, with 7 bases aligning to TRBD1. Germline V gene sequence: CDR1 LNHDA, CDR2 SQIVND (reference sequence). The CDR3 runs to 15 residues. V was clipped by 4 bases and J by 0 bases; unmatched bases: 3.

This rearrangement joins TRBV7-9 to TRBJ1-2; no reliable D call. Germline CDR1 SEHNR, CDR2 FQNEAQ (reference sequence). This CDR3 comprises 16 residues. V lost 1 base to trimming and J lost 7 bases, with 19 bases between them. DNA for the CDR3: TGTGCCAGCAGCTTAGGGTCCGGACGACCCGGAGGTGGCTACACCTTC. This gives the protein CASSLGSGRPGGGYTF.

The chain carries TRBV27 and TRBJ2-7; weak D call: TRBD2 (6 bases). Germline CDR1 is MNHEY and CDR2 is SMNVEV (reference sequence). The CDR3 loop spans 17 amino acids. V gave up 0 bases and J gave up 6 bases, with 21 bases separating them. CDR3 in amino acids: CASSLSRGLGLLFEQYF. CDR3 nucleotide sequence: TGTGCCAGCAGTTTATCCCGGGGGTTAGGTCTGCTTTTCGAGCAGTACTTC.